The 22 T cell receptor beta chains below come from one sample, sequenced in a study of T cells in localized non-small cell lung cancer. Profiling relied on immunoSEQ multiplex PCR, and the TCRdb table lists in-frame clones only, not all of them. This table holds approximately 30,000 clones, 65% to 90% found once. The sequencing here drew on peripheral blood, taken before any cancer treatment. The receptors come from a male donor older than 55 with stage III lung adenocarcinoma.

The CDR3 here is CASSYSKRAGNTEAFF. The CDR3 DNA reads as TGTGCCAGCAGTTACTCGAAAAGGGCTGGGAACACTGAAGCTTTCTTT. The V and J genes are TRBV6-6 and TRBJ1-1, with D unresolved. V was trimmed by 0 bases and J by 1 base, leaving 12 bases between them. The CDR3 totals 16 residues. Germline V lookup: CDR1 MNHNY, CDR2 SVGAGI (reference sequence).

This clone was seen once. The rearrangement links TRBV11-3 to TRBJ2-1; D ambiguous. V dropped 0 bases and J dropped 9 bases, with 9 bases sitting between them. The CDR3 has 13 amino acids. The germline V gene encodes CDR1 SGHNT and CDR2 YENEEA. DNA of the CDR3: TGTGCCAGCAGCTTAGATCTAGTCGGTGAGCAGTTCTTC. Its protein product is CASSLDLVGEQFF.

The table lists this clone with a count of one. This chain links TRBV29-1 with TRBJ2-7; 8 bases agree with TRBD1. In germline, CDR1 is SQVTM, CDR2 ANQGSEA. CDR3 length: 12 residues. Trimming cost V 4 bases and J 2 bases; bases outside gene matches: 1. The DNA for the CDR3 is TGCAGCGTTGCGGACAGGGCCTACGAGCAGTACTTC. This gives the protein CSVADRAYEQYF.

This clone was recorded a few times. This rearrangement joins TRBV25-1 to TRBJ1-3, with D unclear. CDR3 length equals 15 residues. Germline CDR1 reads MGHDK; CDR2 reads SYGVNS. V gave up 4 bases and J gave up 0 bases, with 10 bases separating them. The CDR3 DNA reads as TGTGCCAGCAGTGGTTGGGCCCTCTCTGGAAACACCATATATTTT. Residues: CASSGWALSGNTIYF.

The CDR3 sequence: CASSPLGRTVEQYF. Written as DNA, the CDR3 is TGTGCCAGCAGCCCCCTAGGCCGCACGGTCGAGCAGTACTTC. This chain connects TRBV14 to TRBJ2-7; D uncertain. Trimming removed 4 bases at V and 6 bases at J, with 16 bases between. The CDR3 runs to 14 residues. Germline V gene data show CDR1 as SGHDN and CDR2 as FVKESK.

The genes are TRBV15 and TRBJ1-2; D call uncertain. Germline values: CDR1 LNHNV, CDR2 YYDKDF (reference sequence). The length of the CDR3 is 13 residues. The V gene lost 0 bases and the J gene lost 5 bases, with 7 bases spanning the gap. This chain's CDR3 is CATSRERAYGYTF. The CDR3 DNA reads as TGTGCCACCAGCAGAGAAAGGGCTTATGGCTACACCTTC.

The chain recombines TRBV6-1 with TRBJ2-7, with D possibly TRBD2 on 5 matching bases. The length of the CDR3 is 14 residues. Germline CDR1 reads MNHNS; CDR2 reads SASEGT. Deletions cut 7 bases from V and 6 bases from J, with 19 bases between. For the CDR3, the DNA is TGTGCCAGCACTGAGGGCGGATGGAACGGCGAGCAGTACTTC. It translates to CASTEGGWNGEQYF.

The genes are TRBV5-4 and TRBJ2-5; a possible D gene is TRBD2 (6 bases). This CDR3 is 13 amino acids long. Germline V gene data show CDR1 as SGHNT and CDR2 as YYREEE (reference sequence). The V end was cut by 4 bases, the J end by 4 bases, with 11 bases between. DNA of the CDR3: TGTGCCAGCAGCCGATCGGAGGGAGAGACCCAGTACTTC. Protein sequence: CASSRSEGETQYF.

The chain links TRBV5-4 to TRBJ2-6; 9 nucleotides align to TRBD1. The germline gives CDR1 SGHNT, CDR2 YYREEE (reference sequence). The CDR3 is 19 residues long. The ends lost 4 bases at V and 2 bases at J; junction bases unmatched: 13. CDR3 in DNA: TGTGCCAGCAGCACTGGGACAGGGATCGGAGCGACTGGGGCCAACGTCCTGACTTTC. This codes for CASSTGTGIGATGANVLTF.

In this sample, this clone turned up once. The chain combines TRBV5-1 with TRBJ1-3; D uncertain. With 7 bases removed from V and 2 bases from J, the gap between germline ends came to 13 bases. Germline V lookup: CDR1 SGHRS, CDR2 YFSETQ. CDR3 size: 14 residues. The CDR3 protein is CASARGEPGNTIYF. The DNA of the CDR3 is TGCGCCAGCGCTCGGGGAGAGCCTGGAAACACCATATATTTT.

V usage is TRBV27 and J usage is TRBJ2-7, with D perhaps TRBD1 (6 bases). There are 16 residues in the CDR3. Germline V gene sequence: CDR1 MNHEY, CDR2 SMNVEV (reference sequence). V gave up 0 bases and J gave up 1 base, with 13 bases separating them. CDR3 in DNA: TGTGCCAGCAGTTTATCGCAGGGGCCCCTTTCCTACGAGCAGTACTTC. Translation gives CASSLSQGPLSYEQYF.

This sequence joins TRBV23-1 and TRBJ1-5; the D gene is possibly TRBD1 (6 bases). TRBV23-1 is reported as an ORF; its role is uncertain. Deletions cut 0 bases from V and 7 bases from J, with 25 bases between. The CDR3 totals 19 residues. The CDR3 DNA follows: TGCGCCAGCAGTCAATCTAGGGGACAAATTCCCCCAAAAAGCCAGCCCCAGCATTTT. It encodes CASSQSRGQIPPKSQPQHF.

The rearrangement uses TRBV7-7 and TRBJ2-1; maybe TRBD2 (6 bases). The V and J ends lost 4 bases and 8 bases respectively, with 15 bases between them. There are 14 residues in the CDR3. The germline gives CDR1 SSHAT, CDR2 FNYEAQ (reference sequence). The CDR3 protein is CASSSYLAWDEQFF. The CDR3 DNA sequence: TGTGCCAGCAGCTCTTATCTAGCGTGGGATGAGCAGTTCTTC.

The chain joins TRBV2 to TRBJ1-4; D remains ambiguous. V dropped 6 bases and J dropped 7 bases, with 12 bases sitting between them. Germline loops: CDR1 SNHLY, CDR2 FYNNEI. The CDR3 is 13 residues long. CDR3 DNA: TGTGCCAGCAGGGAGTACTTGAGTGAAAAACTGTTTTTT. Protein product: CASREYLSEKLFF.

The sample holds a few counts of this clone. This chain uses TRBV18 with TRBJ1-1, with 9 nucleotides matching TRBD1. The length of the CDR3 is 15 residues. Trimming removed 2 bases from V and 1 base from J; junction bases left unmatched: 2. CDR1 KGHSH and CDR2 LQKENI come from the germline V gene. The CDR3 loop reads CASSPGTGRNTEAFF. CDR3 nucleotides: TGTGCCAGCTCACCAGGGACAGGGAGGAACACTGAAGCTTTCTTT.

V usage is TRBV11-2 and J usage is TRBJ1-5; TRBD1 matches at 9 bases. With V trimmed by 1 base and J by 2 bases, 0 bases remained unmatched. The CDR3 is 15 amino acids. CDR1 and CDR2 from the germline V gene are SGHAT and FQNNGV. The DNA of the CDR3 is TGTGCCAGCAGCTTAGGACAGGGGGGCAATCAGCCCCAGCATTTT. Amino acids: CASSLGQGGNQPQHF.

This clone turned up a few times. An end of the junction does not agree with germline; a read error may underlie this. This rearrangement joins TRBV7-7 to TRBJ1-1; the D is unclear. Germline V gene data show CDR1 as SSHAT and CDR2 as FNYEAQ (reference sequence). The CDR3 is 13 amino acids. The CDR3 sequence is CASSLDGDTEAFF. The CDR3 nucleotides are TGTGCTAGCAGCTTAGATGGGGATACTGAAGCTTTCTTT.

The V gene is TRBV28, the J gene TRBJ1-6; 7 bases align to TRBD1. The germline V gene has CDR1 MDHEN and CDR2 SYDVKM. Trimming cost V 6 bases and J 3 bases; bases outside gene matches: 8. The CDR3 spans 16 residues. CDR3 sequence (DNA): TGTGCCAGCAGCCGAACAGGGGCCAACTATAATTCACCCCTCCACTTT. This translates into CASSRTGANYNSPLHF.

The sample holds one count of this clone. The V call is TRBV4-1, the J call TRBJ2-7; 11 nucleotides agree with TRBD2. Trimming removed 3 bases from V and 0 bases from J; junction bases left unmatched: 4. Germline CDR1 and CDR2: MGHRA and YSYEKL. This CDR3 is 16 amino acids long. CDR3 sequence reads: CASSQMTSGASYEQYF. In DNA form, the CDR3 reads TGCGCCAGCAGCCAGATGACTAGCGGGGCCTCCTACGAGCAGTACTTC.

CDR3 sequence (DNA): TGTGCCAGCAGCTCTAGACGGCTACTCTCCTACGAGCAGTACTTC. Amino acid sequence: CASSSRRLLSYEQYF. V usage is TRBV7-8 and J usage is TRBJ2-7; no definite D call. Between the trimmed V and J ends, which lost 4 bases and 0 bases, there was a span of 13 bases. The CDR3 runs to 15 residues. Germline CDR1 SGHVS, CDR2 FQNEAQ. Full variable domain (rest looked up from reference TRBV7-8 and TRBJ2-7): GAGVSQSPRYKVAKRGQDVALRCDPISGHVSLFWYQQALGQGPEFLTYFQNEAQLDKSGLPSDRFFAERPEGSVSTLKIQRTQQEDSAVYLCASSSRRLLSYEQYFGPGTRLTVT.

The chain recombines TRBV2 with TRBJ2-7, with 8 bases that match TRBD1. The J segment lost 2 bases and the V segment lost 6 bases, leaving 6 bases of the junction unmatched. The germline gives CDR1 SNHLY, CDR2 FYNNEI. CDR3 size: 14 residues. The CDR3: CASSTGTGTYEQYF. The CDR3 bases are TGTGCCAGCAGCACCGGGACAGGCACCTACGAGCAGTACTTC.

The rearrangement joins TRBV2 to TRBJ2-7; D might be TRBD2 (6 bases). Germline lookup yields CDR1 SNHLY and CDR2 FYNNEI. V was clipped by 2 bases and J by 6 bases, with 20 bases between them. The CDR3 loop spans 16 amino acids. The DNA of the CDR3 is TGTGCCAGCAGTGAATCTCTCAGCCCCTGGAGGGGCGAGCAGTACTTC. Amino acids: CASSESLSPWRGEQYF. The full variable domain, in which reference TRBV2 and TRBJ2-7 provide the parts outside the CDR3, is EPEVTQTPSHQVTQMGQEVILRCVPISNHLYFYWYRQILGQKVEFLVSFYNNEISEKSEIFDDQFSVERPDGSNFTLKIRSTKLEDSAMYFCASSESLSPWRGEQYFGPGTRLTVT.